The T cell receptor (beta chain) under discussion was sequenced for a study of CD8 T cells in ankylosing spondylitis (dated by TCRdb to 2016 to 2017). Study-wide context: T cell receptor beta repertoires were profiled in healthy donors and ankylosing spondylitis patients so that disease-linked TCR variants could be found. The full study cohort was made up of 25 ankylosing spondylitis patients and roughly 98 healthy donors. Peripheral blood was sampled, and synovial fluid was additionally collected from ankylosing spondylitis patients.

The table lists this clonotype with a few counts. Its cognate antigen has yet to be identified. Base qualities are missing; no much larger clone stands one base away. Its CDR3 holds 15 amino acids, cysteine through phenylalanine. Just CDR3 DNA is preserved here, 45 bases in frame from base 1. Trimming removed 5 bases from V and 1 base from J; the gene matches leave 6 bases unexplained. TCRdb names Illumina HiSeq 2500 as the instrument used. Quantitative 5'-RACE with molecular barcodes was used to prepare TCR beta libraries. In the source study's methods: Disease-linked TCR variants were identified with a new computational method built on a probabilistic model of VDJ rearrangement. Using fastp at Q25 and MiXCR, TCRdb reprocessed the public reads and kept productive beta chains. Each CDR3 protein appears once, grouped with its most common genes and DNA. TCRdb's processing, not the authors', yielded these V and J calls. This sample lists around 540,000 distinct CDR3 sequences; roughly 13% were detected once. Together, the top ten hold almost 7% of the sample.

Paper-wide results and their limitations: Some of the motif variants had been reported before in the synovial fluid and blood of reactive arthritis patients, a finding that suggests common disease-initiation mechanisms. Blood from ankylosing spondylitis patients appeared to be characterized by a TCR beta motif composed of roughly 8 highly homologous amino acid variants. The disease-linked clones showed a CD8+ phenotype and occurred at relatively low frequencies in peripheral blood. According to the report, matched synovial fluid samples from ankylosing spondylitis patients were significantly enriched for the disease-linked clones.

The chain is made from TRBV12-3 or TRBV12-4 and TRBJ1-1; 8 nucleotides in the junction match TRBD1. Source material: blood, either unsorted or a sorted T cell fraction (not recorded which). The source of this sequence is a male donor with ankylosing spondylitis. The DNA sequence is TGTGCCAGCAGTGTTCGGGACAGGTGGAACACTGAAGCTTTCTTT. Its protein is CASSVRDRWNTEAFF.